Listed below are T cell receptor beta chains from one sample, sequenced in a study of OX40 agonist ivuxolimab in advanced cancers. Sequencing used immunoSEQ multiplex PCR; TCRdb keeps in-frame clones, though not all of them. The data contain 96,000 or so clones, approximately 80% of them singletons. This material consisted of CD4+ or CD8+ T cells sorted from blood, taken in a trial of the OX40 agonist ivuxolimab. These receptors all come from an adult with an advanced solid tumor such as melanoma, head and neck, liver or kidney cancer. The CDR3 runs from the conserved cysteine through the conserved F or W.

V gene	J gene	CDR3 protein
TRBV14	TRBJ1-3	CASRPSGGNTIYF
TRBV15	TRBJ2-3	CATSRSRPVTDTQYF
TRBV18	TRBJ1-5	CASSPPTDRRASNQPQHF
TRBV4-3	TRBJ2-3	CASSPVAGATDTQYF
TRBV30	TRBJ2-1	CAWSVTGAGGNEQFF
TRBV12-5	TRBJ2-5	CASGLVLDRGPETQYF
TRBV4-3	TRBJ2-1	CASSQDQSVDEQFF
TRBV27	TRBJ1-1	CASSPGPNTEAFF
TRBV4-1	TRBJ1-1	CASREGPNTEAFF
TRBV9	TRBJ2-7	CASSVGGAGEQYF
TRBV7-2	.	CASSLRQGNEQYF
TRBV11-2	TRBJ2-5	CASSLQETQYF
TRBV27	TRBJ1-5	CASRPDREPSNQPQHF
TRBV7-9	TRBJ1-1	CASSLENLNTEAFF
TRBV19	TRBJ1-5	CASSTGQGTPNQPQHF
TRBV6-1	TRBJ1-3	CASSKTGSAGNTIYF
TRBV6-6	TRBJ2-5	CASSGETQYF
TRBV27	TRBJ2-7	CASRLTGLVGSYEQYF
TRBV27	TRBJ2-4	CASSDIPGAPQNIQYF
TRBV7-3	TRBJ1-1	CASKRGSNTEAFF
TRBV19	TRBJ1-1	CASSIGPANTEAFF
TRBV19	TRBJ2-2	CASSIRVGQGAGTGELFF
TRBV12-5	TRBJ2-1	CASGTGTDYNEQFF
TRBV4-3	TRBJ1-2	CASSQDSRAGSYGYTF
TRBV30	TRBJ2-1	CAWERGQGREQFF
TRBV18	TRBJ2-3	CASSPQREDTQYF
TRBV6-1	TRBJ1-1	CASSLRAPDTEAFF
TRBV10-3	TRBJ2-3	CAISGGLAGYTDTQYF
TRBV19	TRBJ2-3	CASSTGVRRTDTQYF
TRBV5-3	TRBJ1-1	CARSSGEAFF
TRBV2	TRBJ1-1	CATGTANTEAFF
TRBV7-3	TRBJ2-1	CASSQARRSYNEQFF
TRBV5-1	TRBJ2-2	CASSLGQAGELFF
TRBV7-2	TRBJ2-1	CASSPEGTSGARRNEQFF
TRBV6-1	TRBJ2-7	CASSEAGTGGYEQYF
TRBV19	TRBJ1-5	CASSIELRTHQPQHF
TRBV10-1	TRBJ2-5	CAPAQALQETQYF
TRBV4-2	TRBJ2-3	CASSQDWRGLGNTQYF
TRBV12-5	TRBJ2-2	CASGLGTSGHNTGELFF
TRBV6-5	TRBJ2-7	CASSPGQETGEQYF
TRBV6-1	TRBJ2-5	CASRREREVQETQYF
TRBV6-5	TRBJ1-1	CASSTTGGVRTEAFF
TRBV6-5	TRBJ2-7	CASRGDNAYEQYF
TRBV5-8	TRBJ1-1	CASSPGTGSSEAFF
TRBV7-9	TRBJ2-5	CASSQFDKQETQYF
TRBV11-2	TRBJ1-3	CASSLTGQRGNTIYF
TRBV6-5	TRBJ1-1	CASSVWQGGTEAFF
TRBV18	TRBJ2-1	CASSPEQRSYNEQFF
TRBV5-5	TRBJ2-1	CASSLFGGPDNEQFF
TRBV9	TRBJ2-3	CASSVVGASTDTQYF
TRBV12-2	TRBJ1-6	CASRPHGTLLAPLHF